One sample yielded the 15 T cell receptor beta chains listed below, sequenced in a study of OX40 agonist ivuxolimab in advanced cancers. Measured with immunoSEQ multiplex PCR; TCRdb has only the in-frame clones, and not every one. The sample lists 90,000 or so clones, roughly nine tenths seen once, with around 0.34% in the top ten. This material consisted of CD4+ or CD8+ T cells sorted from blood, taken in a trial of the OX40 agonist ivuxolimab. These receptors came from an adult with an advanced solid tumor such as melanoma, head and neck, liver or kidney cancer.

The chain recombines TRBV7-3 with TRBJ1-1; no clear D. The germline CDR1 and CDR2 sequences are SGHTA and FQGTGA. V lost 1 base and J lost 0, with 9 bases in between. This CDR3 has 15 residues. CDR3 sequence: CASSLNPTMNTEAFF. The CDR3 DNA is TGTGCCAGCAGCTTAAATCCCACCATGAACACTGAAGCTTTCTTT.

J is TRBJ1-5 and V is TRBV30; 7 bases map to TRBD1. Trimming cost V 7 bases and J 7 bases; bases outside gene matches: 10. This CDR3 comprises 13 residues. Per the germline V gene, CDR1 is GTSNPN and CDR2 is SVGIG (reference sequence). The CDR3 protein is CASSDRDDQPQHF. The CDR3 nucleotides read TGTGCCTCCTCCGACAGGGACGACCAGCCCCAGCATTTT.

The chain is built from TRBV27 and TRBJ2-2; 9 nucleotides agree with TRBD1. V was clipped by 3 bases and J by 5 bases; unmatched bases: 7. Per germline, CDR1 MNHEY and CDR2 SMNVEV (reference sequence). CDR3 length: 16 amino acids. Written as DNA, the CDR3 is TGTGCCAGCAGTTTCTCGGACAGGGGAAATACCGGGGAGCTGTTTTTT. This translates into CASSFSDRGNTGELFF.

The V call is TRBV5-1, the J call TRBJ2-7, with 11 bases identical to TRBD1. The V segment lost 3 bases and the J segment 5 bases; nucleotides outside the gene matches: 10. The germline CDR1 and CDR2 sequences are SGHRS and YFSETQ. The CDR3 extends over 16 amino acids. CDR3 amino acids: CASSSTDRGPRNEQYF. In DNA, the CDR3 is TGCGCCAGCAGCTCCACGGACAGGGGGCCGCGCAACGAGCAGTACTTC.

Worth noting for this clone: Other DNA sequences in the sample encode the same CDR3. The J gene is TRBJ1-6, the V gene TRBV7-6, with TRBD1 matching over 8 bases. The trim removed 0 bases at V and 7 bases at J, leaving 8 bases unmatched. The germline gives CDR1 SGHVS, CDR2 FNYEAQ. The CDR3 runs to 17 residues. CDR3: CASSLAGSGGSNSPLHF. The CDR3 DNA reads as TGTGCCAGCAGCTTAGCAGGGTCAGGGGGCTCCAATTCACCCCTCCACTTT.

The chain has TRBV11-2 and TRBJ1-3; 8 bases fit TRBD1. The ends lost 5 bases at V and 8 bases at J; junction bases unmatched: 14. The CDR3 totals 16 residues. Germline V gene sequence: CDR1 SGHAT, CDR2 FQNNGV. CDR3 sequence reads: CASSMDRALRVDTIYF. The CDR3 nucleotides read TGTGCCAGCAGCATGGACAGGGCGTTACGGGTGGACACCATATATTTT. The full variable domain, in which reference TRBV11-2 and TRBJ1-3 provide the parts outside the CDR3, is EAGVAQSPRYKIIEKRQSVAFWCNPISGHATLYWYQQILGQGPKLLIQFQNNGVVDDSQLPKDRFSAERLKGVDSTLKIQPAKLEDSAVYLCASSMDRALRVDTIYFGEGSWLTVV.

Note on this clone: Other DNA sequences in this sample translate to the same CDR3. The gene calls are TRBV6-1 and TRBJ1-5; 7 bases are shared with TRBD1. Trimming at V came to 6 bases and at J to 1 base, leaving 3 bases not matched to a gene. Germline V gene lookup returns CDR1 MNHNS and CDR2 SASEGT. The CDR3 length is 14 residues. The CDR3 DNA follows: TGTGCCAGCAGCCCAGGGGGGAGCAATCAGCCCCAGCATTTT. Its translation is CASSPGGSNQPQHF.

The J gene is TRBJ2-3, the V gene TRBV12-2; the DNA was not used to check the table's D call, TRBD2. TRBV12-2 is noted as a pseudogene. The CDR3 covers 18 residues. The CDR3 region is CASRLADPSGGGTDTQYF. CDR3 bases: TGTGCAAGTCGCTTGGCGGACCCTAGCGGGGGAGGCACAGATACGCAGTATTTT.

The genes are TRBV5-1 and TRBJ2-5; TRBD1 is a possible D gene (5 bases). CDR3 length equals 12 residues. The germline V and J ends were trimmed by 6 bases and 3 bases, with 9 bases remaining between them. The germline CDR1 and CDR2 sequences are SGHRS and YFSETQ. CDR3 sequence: CASTDSEETQYF. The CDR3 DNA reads TGCGCCAGCACTGACAGCGAAGAGACCCAGTACTTC.

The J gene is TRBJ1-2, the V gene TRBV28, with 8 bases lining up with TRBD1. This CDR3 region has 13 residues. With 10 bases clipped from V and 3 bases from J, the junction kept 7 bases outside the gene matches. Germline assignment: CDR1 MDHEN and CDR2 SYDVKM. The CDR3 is CATSRGLDYGYTF. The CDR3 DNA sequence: TGTGCCACCTCCAGGGGGCTCGACTATGGCTACACCTTC.

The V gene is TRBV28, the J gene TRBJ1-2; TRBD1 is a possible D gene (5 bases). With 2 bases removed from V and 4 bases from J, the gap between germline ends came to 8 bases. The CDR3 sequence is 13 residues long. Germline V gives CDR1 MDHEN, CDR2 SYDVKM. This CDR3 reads CASSLQGPYGYTF. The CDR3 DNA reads TGTGCCAGCAGTTTACAGGGCCCCTATGGCTACACCTTC.

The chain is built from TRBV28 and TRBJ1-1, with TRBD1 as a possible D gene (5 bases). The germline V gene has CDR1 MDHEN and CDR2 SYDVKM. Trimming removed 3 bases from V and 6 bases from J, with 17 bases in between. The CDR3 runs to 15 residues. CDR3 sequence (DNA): TGTGCCAGCAGTTTTCTTACCAACAGGTTTGCTGAAGCTTTCTTT. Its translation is CASSFLTNRFAEAFF. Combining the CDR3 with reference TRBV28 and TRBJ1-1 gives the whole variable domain DVKVTQSSRYLVKRTGEKVFLECVQDMDHENMFWYRQDPGLGLRLIYFSYDVKMKEKGDIPEGYSVSREKKERFSLILESASTNQTSMYLCASSFLTNRFAEAFFGQGTRLTVV.

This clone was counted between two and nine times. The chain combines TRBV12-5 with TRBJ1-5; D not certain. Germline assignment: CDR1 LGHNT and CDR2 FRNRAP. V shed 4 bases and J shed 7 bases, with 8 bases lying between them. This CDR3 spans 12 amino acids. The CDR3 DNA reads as TGTGCTAGTGGTTATTGGGGACAGCCCCAGCATTTT. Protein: CASGYWGQPQHF.

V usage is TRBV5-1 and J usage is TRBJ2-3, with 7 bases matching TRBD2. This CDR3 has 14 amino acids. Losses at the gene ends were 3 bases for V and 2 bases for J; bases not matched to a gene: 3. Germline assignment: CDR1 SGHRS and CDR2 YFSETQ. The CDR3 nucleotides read TGCGCCAGCAGCTACGGGGGGTTCACAGATACGCAGTATTTT. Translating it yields CASSYGGFTDTQYF.

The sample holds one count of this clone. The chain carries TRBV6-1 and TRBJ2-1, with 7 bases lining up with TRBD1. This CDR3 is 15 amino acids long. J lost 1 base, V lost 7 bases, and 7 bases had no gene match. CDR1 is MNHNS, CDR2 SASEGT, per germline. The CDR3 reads CASIPGTASYNEQFF. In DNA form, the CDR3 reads TGTGCCAGCATTCCGGGGACAGCTTCCTACAATGAGCAGTTCTTC.